The rows below give T cell receptor beta chains drawn from one sample of a study of beta chain features in type 1 diabetes. Libraries were prepared by immunoSEQ multiplex PCR; TCRdb keeps only in-frame clonotypes and omits some of them. The sample includes approximately 730,000 clones, 10% to 15% of them seen just once. What was sequenced was naive CD4+ T cells from blood. These receptors all stem from a man younger than 35 with type 1 diabetes. The CDR3 runs from the conserved cysteine through the conserved F or W. A D gene is named only where the DNA matches it firmly. A row's size may be missing; if present it is once, few, many or a size class.

v_call	clone_size	j_call	d_call	cdr3_nt	cdr3_aa
TRBV19	.	TRBJ2-1	TRBD2	TGTGCCAGTTCCTGGACTAGTGTGTCCTACAATGAGCAGTTCTTC	CASSWTSVSYNEQFF
TRBV30	few	TRBJ1-2	.	TGTGCCTGGACCTCTAGACTTAGGGATAACTATGGCTACACCTTC	CAWTSRLRDNYGYTF
TRBV5-1	few	TRBJ2-1	.	TGCGCCAGCACCGCTCCGGGAATCAATGAGCAGTTCTTC	CASTAPGINEQFF
TRBV6-1	.	TRBJ2-7	TRBD1	TGTGCCAGCCTAGGAGGGACAGGGGACTACGAGCAGTACTTC	CASLGGTGDYEQYF
TRBV5-1	few	TRBJ2-3	.	TGCGCCAGCAGCTTTAGGACACCAGATACGCAGTATTTT	CASSFRTPDTQYF
TRBV30	.	TRBJ2-7	.	TGTGCCTGGGGCCCCAGGGGCGAGTACTTC	CAWGPRGEYF
TRBV6-1	.	TRBJ2-5	TRBD1	TGTGCCAGCAGTGATCCGGGACAGTACCAAGAGACCCAGTACTTC	CASSDPGQYQETQYF
TRBV7-3	.	TRBJ1-2	.	TGTGCCAGCAGCGGCCAGGGAATGGATGGCTACACCTTC	CASSGQGMDGYTF
TRBV19	few	TRBJ2-2	.	TGTGCCAGTCGTGAGCAGGGCGCTACCGGGGAGCTGTTTTTT	CASREQGATGELFF
TRBV27	few	TRBJ2-7	.	TGTGCCAGCATTCGTTTTAGTCCCTACGAGCAGTACTTC	CASIRFSPYEQYF
TRBV7-2	.	TRBJ2-1	.	TGTGCCAGCAGCTTAGCCGGGGGAATGTACAATGAGCAGTTCTTC	CASSLAGGMYNEQFF
TRBV2	.	TRBJ2-5	.	TGTGCCAGCGTCCCGGGCTGGGAGACCCAGTACTTC	CASVPGWETQYF
TRBV7-6	few	TRBJ2-5	TRBD2	TGTGCCAGCAGCTTAGCGGGAGGGGCAGAGACCCAGTACTTC	CASSLAGGAETQYF